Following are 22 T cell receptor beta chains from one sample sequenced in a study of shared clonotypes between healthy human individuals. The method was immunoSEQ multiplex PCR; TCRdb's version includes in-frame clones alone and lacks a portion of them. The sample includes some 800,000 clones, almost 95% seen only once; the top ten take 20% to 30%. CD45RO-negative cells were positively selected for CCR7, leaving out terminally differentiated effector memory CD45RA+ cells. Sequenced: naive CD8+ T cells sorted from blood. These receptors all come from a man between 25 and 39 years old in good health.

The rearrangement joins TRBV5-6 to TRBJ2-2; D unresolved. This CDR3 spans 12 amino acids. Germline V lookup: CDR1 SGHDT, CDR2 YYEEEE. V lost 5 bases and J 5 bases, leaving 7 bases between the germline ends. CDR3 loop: CASSQETGELFF. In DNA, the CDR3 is TGTGCCAGCAGTCAAGAGACCGGGGAGCTGTTTTTT.

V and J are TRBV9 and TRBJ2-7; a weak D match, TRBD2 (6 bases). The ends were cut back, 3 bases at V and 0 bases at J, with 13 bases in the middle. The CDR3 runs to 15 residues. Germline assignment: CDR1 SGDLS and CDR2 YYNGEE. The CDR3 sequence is CASSGGGDSSYEQYF. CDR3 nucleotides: TGTGCCAGCAGCGGCGGAGGGGACTCCTCCTACGAGCAGTACTTC.

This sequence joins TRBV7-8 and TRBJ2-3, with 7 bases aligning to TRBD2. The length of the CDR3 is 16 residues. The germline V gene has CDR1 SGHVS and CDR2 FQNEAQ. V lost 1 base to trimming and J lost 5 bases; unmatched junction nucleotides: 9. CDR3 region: CASSLVGGGPGDTQYF. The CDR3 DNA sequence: TGTGCCAGCAGCTTAGTCGGGGGAGGGCCGGGAGATACGCAGTATTTT.

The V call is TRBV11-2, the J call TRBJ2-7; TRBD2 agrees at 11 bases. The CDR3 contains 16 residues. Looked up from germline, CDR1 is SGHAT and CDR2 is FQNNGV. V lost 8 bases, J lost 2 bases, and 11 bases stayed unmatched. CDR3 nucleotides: TGTGCCAGCCGCCCTCCTGGGACTAGCGGCACCTACGAGCAGTACTTC. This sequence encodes CASRPPGTSGTYEQYF.

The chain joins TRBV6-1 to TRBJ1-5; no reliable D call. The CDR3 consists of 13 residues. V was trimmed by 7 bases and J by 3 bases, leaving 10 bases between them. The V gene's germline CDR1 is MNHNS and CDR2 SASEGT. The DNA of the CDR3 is TGTGCCAGCACCCTCGGACTCAATCAGCCCCAGCATTTT. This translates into CASTLGLNQPQHF.

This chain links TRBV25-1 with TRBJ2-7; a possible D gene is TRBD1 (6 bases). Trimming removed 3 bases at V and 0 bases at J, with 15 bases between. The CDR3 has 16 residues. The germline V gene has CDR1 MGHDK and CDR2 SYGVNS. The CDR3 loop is CASSDKTGSASYEQYF. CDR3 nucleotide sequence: TGTGCCAGCAGTGACAAAACAGGGTCCGCCTCCTACGAGCAGTACTTC.

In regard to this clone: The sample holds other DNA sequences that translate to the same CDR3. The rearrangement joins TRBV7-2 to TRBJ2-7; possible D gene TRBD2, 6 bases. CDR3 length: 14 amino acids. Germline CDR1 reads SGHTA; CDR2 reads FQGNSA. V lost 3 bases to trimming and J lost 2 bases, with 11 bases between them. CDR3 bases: TGTGCCAGCAGCTTTGGCGGGACCACCTACGAGCAGTACTTC. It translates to CASSFGGTTYEQYF.

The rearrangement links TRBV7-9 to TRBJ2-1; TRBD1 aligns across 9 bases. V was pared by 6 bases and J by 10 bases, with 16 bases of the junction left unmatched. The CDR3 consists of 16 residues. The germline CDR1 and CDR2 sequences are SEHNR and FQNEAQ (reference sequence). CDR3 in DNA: TGTGCCAGCAGAGAAAGGGGGACAGGGATTTACGGGGAGCAGTTCTTC. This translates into CASRERGTGIYGEQFF.

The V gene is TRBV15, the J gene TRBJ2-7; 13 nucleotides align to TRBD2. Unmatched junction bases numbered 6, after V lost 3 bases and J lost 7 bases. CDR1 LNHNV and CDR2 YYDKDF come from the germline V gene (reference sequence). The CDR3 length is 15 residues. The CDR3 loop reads CATSSKTSGRIEQYF. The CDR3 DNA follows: TGTGCCACCAGCAGTAAGACTAGCGGGAGGATAGAGCAGTACTTC.

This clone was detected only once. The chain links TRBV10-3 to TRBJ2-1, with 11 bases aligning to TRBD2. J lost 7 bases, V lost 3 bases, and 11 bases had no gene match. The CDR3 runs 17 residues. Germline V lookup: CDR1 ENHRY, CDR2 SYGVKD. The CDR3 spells CAISERGTSGSKNEQFF. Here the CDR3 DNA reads TGTGCCATCAGTGAAAGGGGAACTAGCGGGAGCAAGAATGAGCAGTTCTTC.

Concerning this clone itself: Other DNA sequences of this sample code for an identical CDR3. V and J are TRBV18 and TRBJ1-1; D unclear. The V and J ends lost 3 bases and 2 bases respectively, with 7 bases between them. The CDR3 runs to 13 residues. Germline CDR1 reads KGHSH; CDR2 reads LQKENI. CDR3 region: CASSPDVNTEAFF. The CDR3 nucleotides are TGTGCCAGCTCACCGGACGTTAACACTGAAGCTTTCTTT.

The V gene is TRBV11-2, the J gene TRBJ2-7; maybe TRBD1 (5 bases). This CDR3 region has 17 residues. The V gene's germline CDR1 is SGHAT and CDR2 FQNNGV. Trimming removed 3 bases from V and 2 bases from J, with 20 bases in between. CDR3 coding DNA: TGTGCCAGCAGCTTCTTGGGGCTTGGACCCGACCCCTACGAGCAGTACTTC. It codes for CASSFLGLGPDPYEQYF.

The CDR3 bases are TGTGCCAGCAGCGCTAGGCCCTCGGGAGTCGGGGAGCTGTTTTTT. Its protein product is CASSARPSGVGELFF. The chain links TRBV7-9 to TRBJ2-2; tentative D call: TRBD2 (6 bases). CDR1 and CDR2 (germline): SEHNR, FQNEAQ (reference sequence). This CDR3 spans 15 amino acids. V was shortened by 5 bases and J by 7 bases, with 17 bases between the two germline ends.

CDR3 nucleotides: TGTGCCAGCAGCAAATCGGGACAGGCCTACGAGCAGTACTTC. Its protein is CASSKSGQAYEQYF. V is TRBV7-9 and J is TRBJ2-7, with 8 nucleotides matching TRBD1. The length of the CDR3 is 14 residues. Trimming removed 5 bases from V and 2 bases from J; junction bases left unmatched: 5. Germline V gives CDR1 SEHNR, CDR2 FQNEAQ (reference sequence). The full variable domain, rest sourced from reference TRBV7-9 and TRBJ2-7, is DTGVSQNPRHKITKRGQNVTFRCDPISEHNRLYWYRQTLGQGPEFLTYFQNEAQLEKSRLLSDRFSAERPKGSFSTLEIQRTEQGDSAMYLCASSKSGQAYEQYFGPGTRLTVT.

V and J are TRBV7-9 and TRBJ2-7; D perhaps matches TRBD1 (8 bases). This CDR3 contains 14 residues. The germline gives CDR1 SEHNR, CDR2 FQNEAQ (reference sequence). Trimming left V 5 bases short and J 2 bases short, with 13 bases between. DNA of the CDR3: TGTGCCAGCAGCCCCACAGGGGGGGCCTACGAGCAGTACTTC. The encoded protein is CASSPTGGAYEQYF.

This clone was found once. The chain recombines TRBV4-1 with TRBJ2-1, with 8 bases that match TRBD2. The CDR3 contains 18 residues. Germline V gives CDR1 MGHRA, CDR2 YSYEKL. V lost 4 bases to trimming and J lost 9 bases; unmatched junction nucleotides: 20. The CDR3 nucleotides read TGCGCCAGCAGCCGAGCGAGGGGGGCGTGGGGTAGCGGGGTTGAGCAGTTCTTC. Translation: CASSRARGAWGSGVEQFF.

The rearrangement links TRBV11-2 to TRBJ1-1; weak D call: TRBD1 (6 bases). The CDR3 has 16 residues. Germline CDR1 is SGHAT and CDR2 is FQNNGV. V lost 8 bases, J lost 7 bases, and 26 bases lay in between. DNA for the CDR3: TGTGCCAGCTACTTGGGGAAACAGGGTATTTTGGGTGAAGCTTTCTTT. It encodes CASYLGKQGILGEAFF.

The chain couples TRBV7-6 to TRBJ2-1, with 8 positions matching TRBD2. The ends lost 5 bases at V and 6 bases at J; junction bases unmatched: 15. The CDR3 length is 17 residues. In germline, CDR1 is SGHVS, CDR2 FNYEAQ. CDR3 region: CASSRTRKRERVNEQFF. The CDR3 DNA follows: TGTGCCAGCAGCCGAACTCGCAAGCGGGAGCGGGTCAATGAGCAGTTCTTC. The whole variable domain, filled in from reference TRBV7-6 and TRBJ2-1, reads GAGVSQSPRYKVTKRGQDVALRCDPISGHVSLYWYRQALGQGPEFLTYFNYEAQQDKSGLPNDRFSAERPEGSISTLTIQRTEQRDSAMYRCASSRTRKRERVNEQFFGPGTRLTVL.

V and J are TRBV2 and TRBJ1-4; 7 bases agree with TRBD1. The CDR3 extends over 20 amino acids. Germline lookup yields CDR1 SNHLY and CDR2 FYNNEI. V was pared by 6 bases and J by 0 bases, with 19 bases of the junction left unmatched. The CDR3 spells CASSALRTGDALPTNEKLFF. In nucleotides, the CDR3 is TGTGCCAGCAGCGCGCTAAGGACAGGAGATGCCCTTCCAACTAATGAAAAACTGTTTTTT.

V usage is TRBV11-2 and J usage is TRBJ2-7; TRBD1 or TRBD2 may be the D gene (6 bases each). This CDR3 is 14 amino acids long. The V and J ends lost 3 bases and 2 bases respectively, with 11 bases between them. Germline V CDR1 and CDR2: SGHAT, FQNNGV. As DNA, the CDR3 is TGTGCCAGCAGCTTCGGAGGGGGGACCTACGAGCAGTACTTC. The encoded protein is CASSFGGGTYEQYF. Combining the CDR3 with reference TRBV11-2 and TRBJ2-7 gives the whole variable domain EAGVAQSPRYKIIEKRQSVAFWCNPISGHATLYWYQQILGQGPKLLIQFQNNGVVDDSQLPKDRFSAERLKGVDSTLKIQPAKLEDSAVYLCASSFGGGTYEQYFGPGTRLTVT.

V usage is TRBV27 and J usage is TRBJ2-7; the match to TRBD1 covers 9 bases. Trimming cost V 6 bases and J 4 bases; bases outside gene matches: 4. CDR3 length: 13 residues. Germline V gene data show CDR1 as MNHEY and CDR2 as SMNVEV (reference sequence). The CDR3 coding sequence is TGTGCCAGCAGCAGGGGACAGGGTTACGAGCAGTACTTC. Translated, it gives CASSRGQGYEQYF.

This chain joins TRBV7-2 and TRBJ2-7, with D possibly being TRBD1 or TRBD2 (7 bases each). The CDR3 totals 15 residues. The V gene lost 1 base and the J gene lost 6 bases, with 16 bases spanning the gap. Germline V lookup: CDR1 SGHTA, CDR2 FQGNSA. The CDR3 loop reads CASSLEGGGGSEQYF. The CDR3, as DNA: TGTGCCAGCAGCTTAGAGGGAGGGGGCGGGAGCGAGCAGTACTTC. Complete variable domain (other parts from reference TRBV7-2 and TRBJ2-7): GAGVSQSPSNKVTEKGKDVELRCDPISGHTALYWYRQSLGQGLEFLIYFQGNSAPDKSGLPSDRFSAERTGGSVSTLTIQRTQQEDSAVYLCASSLEGGGGSEQYFGPGTRLTVT.